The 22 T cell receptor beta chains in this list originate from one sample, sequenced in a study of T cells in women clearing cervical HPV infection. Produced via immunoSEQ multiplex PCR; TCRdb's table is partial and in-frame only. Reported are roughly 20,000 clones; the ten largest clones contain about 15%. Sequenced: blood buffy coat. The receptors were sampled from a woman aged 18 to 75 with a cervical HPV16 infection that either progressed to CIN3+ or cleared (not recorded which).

The chain's CDR3 is CASSLWIGASSYNEQFF. CDR3 DNA (partial): TGCGCCAGCAGCTTGTGGATAGGTGCTAGCTCCTACAATGAG. This chain links TRBV5-1 with TRBJ2-1, with unresolved D. The CDR3 end falls 3 residues outside the read, so it is completed with the germline J gene. The CDR3 has 17 residues. V lost 1 base, J lost 0 bases, and 14 bases lay in between. The germline CDR1 and CDR2 sequences are SGHRS and YFSETQ.

The CDR3 DNA, read in part, is TGTGCCTGGAGGCGGCGGAGCTCTGGAAACACC. This sequence encodes CAWRRRSSGNT. The whole CDR3 protein is CAWRRRSSGNTIYF. The chain has TRBV30 and TRBJ1-3, with D uncertain. Sequencing ends 3 residues short of the CDR3 end; the germline J gene provides the rest. V was cut by 3 bases and J by 0 bases, with 9 bases left in between. From germline, CDR1 is GTSNPN and CDR2 SVGIG (reference sequence). This CDR3 has 14 residues.

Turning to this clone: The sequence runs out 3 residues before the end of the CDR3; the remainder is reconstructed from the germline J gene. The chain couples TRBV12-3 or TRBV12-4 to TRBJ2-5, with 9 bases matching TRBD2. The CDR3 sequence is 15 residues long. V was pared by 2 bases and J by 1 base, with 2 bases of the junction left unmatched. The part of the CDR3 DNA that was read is TGTGCCAGCAGTTTATCAGCGGGGGGCCAAGAGACC. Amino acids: CASSLSAGGQET. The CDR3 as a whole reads CASSLSAGGQETQYF.

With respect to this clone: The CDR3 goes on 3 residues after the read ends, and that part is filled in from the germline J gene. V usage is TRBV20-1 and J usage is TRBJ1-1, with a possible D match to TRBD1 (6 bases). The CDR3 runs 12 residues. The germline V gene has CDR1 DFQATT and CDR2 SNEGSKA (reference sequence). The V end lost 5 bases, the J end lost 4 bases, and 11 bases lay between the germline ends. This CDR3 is CSAGGRGTEAFF. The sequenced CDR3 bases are TGCAGTGCTGGCGGCAGGGGCACTGAA.

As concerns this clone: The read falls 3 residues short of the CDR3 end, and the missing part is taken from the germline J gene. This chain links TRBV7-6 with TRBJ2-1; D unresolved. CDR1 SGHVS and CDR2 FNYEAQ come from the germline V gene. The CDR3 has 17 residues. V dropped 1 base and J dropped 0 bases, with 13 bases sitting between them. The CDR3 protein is CASSLDFSRSSYNEQFF. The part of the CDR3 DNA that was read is TGTGCCAGCAGCTTAGATTTTAGCCGAAGCTCCTACAATGAG.

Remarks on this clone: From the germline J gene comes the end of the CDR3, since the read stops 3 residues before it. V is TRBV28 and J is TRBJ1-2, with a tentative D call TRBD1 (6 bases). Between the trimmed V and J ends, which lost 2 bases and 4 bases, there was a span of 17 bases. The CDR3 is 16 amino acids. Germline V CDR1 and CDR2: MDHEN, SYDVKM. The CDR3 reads CASSLGGRGTSYGYTF. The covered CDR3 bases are TGTGCCAGCAGTTTAGGGGGTCGAGGGACAAGCTATGGC.

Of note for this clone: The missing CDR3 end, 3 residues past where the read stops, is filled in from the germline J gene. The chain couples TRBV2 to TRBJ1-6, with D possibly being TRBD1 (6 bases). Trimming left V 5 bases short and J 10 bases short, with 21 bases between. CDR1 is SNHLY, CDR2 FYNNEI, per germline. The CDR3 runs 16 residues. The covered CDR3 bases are TGTGCCAGCAGTCGCAGGGGAGGTCCGGTAGAGTCACCC. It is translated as CASSRRGGPVESP. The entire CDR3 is CASSRRGGPVESPLHF. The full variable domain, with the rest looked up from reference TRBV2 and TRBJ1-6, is EPEVTQTPSHQVTQMGQEVILRCVPISNHLYFYWYRQILGQKVEFLVSFYNNEISEKSEIFDDQFSVERPDGSNFTLKIRSTKLEDSAMYFCASSRRGGPVESPLHFGNGTRLTVT.

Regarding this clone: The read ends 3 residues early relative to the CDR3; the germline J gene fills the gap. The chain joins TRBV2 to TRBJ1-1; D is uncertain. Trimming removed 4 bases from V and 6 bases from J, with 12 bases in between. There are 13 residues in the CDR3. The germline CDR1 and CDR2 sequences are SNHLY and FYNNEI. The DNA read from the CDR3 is TGTGCCAGCAGTGTGTCACAGTCTGCTGAA. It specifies CASSVSQSAE. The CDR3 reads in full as CASSVSQSAEAFF.

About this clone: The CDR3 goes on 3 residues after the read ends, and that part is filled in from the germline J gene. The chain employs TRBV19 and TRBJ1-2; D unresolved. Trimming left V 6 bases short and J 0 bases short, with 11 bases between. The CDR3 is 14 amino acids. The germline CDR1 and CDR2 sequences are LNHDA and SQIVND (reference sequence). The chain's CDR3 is CASSPSSANYGYTF. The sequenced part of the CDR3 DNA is TGTGCCAGTAGCCCCTCTAGCGCTAACTATGGC.

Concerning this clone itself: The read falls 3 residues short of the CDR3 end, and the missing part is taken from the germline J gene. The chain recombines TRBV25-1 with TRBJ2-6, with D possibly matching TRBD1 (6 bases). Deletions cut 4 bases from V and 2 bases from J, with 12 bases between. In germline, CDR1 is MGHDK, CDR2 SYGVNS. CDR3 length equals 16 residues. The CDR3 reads CASSGQQGAGANVLTF. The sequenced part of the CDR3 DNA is TGTGCCAGCAGTGGACAACAGGGTGCTGGGGCCAACGTC.

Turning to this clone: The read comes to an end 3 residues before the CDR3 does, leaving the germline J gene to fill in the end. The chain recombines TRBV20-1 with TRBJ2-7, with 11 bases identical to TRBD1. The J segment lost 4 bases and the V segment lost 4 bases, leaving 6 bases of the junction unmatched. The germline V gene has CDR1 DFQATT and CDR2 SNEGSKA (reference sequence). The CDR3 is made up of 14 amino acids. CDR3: CSAKGQGVFYEQYF. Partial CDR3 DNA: TGCAGTGCTAAGGGACAGGGGGTATTTTACGAG.

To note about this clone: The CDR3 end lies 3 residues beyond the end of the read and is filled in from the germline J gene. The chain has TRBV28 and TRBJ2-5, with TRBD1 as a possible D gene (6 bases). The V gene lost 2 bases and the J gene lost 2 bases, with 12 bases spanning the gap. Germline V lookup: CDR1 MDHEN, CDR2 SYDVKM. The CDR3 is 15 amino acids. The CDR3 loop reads CASSLVRGRQETQYF. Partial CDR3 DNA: TGTGCCAGCAGTTTAGTCAGGGGTAGACAAGAGACC.

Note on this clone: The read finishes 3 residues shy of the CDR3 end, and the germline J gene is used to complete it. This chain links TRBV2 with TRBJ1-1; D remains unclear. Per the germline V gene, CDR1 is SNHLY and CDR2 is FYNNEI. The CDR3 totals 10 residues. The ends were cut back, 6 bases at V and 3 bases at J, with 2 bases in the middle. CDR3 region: CASSDTEAFF. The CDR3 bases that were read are TGTGCCAGCAGCGACACTGAA. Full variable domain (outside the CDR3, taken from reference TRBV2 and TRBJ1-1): EPEVTQTPSHQVTQMGQEVILRCVPISNHLYFYWYRQILGQKVEFLVSFYNNEISEKSEIFDDQFSVERPDGSNFTLKIRSTKLEDSAMYFCASSDTEAFFGQGTRLTVV.

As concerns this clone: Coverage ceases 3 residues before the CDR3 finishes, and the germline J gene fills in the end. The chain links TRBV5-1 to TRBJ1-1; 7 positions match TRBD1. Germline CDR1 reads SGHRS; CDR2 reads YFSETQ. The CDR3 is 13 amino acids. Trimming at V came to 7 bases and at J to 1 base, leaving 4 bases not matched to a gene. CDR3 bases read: TGCGCCAGCGGAAGGGGGCCGAACACTGAA. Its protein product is CASGRGPNTE. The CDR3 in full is CASGRGPNTEAFF.

The DNA read from the CDR3 is TGCAGCGTTGAAGATCCTAGCGGGGGCCATAGCACAGATACG. Translation gives CSVEDPSGGHSTDT. The entire CDR3 is CSVEDPSGGHSTDTQYF. The chain links TRBV29-1 to TRBJ2-3; the match to TRBD2 covers 10 bases. Coverage ceases 3 residues before the CDR3 finishes, and the germline J gene fills in the end. V shed 0 bases, J shed 0 bases, and the junction held 6 bases outside the gene matches. The germline V gene has CDR1 SQVTM and CDR2 ANQGSEA. The CDR3 contains 17 residues.

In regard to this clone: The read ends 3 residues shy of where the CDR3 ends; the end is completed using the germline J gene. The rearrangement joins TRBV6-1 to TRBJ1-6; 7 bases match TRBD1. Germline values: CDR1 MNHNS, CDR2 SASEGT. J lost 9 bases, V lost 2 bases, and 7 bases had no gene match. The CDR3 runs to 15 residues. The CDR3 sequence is CASSEKKGAGSPLHF. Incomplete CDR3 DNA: TGTGCCAGCAGTGAAAAGAAGGGGGCGGGTTCACCC.

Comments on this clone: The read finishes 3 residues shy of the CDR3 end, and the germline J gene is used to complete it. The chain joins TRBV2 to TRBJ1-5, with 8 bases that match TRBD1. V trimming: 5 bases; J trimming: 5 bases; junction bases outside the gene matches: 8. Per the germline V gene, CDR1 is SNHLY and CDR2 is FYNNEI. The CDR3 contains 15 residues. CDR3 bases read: TGTGCCAGCAGTCAAACAGGGGGTCGACATCAGCCC. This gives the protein CASSQTGGRHQP. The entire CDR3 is CASSQTGGRHQPQHF.

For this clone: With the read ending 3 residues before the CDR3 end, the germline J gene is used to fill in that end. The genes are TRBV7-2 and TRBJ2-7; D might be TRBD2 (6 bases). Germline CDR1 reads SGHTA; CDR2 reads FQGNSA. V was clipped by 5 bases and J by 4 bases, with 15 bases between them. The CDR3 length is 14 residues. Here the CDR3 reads CASSPRLVSYEQYF. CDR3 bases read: TGTGCCAGCAGCCCCAGACTAGTGTCGTACGAG.

The CDR3 protein is CASSTSSGRINTQYF. The part of the CDR3 DNA that was read is TGTGCCAGCAGCACTTCTAGCGGGAGGATTAATACG. This chain joins TRBV7-3 and TRBJ2-3; 11 positions match TRBD2. The read halts 3 residues ahead of the CDR3 end, with the missing end drawn from the germline J gene. CDR1 is SGHTA, CDR2 FQGTGA, per germline. Trimming at V came to 5 bases and at J to 7 bases, leaving 8 bases not matched to a gene. The CDR3 runs to 15 residues. Full variable domain (rest looked up from reference TRBV7-3 and TRBJ2-3): GAGVSQTPSNKVTEKGKYVELRCDPISGHTALYWYRQSLGQGPEFLIYFQGTGAADDSGLPNDRFFAVRPEGSVSTLKIQRTERGDSAVYLCASSTSSGRINTQYFGPGTRLTVL.

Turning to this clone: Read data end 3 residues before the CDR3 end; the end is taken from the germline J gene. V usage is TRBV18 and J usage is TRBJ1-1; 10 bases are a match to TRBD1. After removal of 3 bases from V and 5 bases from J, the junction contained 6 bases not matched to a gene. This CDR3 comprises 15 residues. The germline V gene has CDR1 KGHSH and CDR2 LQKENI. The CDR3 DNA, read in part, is TGTGCCAGCTCACCCCCGACAGGGGGCTTGACTGAA. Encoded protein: CASSPPTGGLTE. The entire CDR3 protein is CASSPPTGGLTEAFF.

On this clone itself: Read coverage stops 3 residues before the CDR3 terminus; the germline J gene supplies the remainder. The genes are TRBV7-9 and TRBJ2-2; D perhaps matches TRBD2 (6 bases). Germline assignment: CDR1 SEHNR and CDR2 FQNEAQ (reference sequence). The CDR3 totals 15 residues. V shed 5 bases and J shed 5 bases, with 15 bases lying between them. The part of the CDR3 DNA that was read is TGTGCCAGCAGCCCAAGGACTACAGCAACCGGGGAG. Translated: CASSPRTTATGE. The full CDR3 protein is CASSPRTTATGELFF.

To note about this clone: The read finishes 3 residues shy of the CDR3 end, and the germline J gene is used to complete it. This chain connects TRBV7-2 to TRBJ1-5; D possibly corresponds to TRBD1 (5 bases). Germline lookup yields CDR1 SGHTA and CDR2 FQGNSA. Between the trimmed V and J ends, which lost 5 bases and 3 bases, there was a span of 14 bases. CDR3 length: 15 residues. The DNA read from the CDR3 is TGTGCCAGCAGCCCTTCCGCGACAGCCAATCAGCCC. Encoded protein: CASSPSATANQP. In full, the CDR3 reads CASSPSATANQPQHF.